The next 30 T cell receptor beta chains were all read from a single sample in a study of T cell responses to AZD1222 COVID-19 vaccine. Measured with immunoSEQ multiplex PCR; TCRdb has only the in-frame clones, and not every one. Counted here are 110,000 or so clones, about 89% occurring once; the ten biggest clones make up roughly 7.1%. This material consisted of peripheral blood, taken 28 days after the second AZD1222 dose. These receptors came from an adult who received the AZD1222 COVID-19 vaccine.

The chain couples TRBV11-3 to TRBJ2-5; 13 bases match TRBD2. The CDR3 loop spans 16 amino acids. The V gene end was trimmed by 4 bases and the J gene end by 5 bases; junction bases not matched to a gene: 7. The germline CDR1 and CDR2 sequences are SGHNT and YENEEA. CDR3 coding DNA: TGTGCCAGCAGCTCCTGGACTAGCGGGAGTATGGAGACCCAGTACTTC. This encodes CASSSWTSGSMETQYF.

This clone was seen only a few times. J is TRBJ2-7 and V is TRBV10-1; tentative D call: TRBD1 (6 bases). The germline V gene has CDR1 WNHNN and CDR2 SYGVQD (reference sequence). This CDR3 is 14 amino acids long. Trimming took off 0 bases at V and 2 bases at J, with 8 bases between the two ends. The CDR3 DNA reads TGCGCCAGCAGTGAGTCGCAGGGGACCTACGAGCAGTACTTC. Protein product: CASSESQGTYEQYF.

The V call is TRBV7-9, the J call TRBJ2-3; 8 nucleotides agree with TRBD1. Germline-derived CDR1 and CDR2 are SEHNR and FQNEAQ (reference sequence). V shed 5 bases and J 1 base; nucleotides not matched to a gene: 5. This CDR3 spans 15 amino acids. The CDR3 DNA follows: TGTGCCAGCAGCGACGACAGGGGTCGCACAGATACGCAGTATTTT. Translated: CASSDDRGRTDTQYF.

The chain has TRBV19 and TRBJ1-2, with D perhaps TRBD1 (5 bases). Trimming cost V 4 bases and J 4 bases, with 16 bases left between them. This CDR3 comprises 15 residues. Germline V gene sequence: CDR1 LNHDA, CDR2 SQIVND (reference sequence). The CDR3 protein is CASSTPGREAYGYTF. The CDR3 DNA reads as TGTGCCAGTAGTACCCCGGGCAGGGAGGCCTATGGCTACACCTTC.

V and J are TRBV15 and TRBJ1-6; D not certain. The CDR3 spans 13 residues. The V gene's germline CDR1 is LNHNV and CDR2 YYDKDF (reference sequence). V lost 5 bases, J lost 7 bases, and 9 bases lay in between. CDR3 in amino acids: CATSQLTNSPLHF. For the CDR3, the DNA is TGTGCCACCAGCCAGTTGACCAATTCACCCCTCCACTTT. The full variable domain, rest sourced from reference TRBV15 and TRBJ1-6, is DAMVIQNPRYQVTQFGKPVTLSCSQTLNHNVMYWYQQKSSQAPKLLFHYYDKDFNNEADTPDNFQSRRPNTSFCFLDIRSPGLGDTAMYLCATSQLTNSPLHFGNGTRLTVT.

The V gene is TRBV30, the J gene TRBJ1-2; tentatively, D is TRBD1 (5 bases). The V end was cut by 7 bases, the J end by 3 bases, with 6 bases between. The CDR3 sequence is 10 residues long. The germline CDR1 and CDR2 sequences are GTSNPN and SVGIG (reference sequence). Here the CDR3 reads CAFRDYGYTF. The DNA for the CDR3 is TGTGCCTTCAGGGACTATGGCTACACCTTC.

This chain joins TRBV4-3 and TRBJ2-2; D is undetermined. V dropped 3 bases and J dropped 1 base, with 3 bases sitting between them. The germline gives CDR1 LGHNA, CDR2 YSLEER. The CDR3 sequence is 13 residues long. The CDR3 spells CASSQENTGELFF. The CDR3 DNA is TGCGCCAGCAGCCAGGAGAACACCGGGGAGCTGTTTTTT.

In DNA form, the CDR3 reads TGCGCCAGCAGTGAGATAGGCTACCTGGACAGTTACTACGAGCAGTACTTC. It is translated as CASSEIGYLDSYYEQYF. The chain joins TRBV10-2 to TRBJ2-7; perhaps TRBD1 as D (6 bases). V was pared by 2 bases and J by 3 bases, with 20 bases between. CDR3 length: 17 amino acids. The germline CDR1 and CDR2 sequences are WSHSY and SAAADI.

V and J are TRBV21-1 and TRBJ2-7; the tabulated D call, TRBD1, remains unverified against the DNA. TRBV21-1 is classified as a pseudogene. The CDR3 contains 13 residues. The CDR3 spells CASSKLSSYEQYF. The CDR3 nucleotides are TGTGCCAGCAGCAAACTCAGCTCCTACGAGCAGTACTTC.

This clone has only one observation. The CDR3 region is CASSRPGQSYEQYF. The CDR3, as DNA: TGTGCCAGCAGCCGACCGGGACAGAGCTACGAGCAGTACTTC. The genes are TRBV6-5 and TRBJ2-7; 7 bases map to TRBD1. CDR3 length: 14 residues. The V gene end was trimmed by 6 bases and the J gene end by 3 bases; junction bases not matched to a gene: 8. Germline CDR1 reads MNHEY; CDR2 reads SVGAGI.

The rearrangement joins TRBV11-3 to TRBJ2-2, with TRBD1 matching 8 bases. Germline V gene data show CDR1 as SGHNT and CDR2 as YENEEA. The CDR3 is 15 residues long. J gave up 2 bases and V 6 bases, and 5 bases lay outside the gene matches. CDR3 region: CASRTGTGNTGELFF. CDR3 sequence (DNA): TGTGCCAGCAGGACCGGGACAGGAAACACCGGGGAGCTGTTTTTT. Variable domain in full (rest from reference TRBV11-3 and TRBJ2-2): EAGVVQSPRYKIIEKKQPVAFWCNPISGHNTLYWYLQNLGQGPELLIRYENEEAVDDSQLPKDRFSAERLKGVDSTLKIQPAELGDSAVYLCASRTGTGNTGELFFGEGSRLTVL.

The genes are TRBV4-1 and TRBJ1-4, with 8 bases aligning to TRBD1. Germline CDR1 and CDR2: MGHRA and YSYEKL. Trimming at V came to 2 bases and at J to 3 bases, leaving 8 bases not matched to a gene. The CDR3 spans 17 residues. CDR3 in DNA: TGCGCCAGCAGCCAATTTCTCGGGGGACAGGCTAATGAAAAACTGTTTTTT. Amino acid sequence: CASSQFLGGQANEKLFF.

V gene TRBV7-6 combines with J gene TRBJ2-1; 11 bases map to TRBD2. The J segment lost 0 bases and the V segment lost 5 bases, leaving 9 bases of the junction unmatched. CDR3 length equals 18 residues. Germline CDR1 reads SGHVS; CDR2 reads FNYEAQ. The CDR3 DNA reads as TGTGCCAGCAGCAGGCGGACTAGCGGGTCGAGCTCCTACAATGAGCAGTTCTTC. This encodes CASSRRTSGSSSYNEQFF.

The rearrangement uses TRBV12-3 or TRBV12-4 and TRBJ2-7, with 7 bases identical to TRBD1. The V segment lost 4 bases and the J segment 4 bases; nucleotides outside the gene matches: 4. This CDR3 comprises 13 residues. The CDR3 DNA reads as TGTGCCAGCAGTTCAGGGGGTGCGTACGAGCAGTACTTC. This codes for CASSSGGAYEQYF.

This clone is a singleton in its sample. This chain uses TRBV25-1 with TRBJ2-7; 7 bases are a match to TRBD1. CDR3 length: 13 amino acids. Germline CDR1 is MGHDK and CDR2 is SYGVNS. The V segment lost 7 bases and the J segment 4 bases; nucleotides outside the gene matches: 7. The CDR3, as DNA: TGTGCCAGCACTAAGGGACAGAATTACGAGCAGTACTTC. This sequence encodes CASTKGQNYEQYF.

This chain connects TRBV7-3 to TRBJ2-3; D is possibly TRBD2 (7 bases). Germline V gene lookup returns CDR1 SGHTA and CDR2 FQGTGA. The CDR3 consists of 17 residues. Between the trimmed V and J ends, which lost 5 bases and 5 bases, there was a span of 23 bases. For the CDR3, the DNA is TGTGCCAGCAGCCATAGGGGCGCGGGGGCTCCGGGAGATACGCAGTATTTT. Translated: CASSHRGAGAPGDTQYF.

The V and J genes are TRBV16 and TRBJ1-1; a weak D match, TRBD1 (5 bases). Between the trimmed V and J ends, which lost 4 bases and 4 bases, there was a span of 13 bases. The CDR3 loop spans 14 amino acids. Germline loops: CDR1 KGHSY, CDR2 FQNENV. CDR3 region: CASSPTAAGTEAFF. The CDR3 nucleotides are TGTGCCAGCAGCCCGACAGCTGCGGGCACTGAAGCTTTCTTT.

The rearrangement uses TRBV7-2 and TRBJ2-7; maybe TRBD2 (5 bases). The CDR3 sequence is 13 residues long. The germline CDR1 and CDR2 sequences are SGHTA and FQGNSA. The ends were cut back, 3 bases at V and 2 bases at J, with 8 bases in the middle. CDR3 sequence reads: CASSFSGTYEQYF. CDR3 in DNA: TGTGCCAGCAGCTTCAGCGGAACCTACGAGCAGTACTTC.

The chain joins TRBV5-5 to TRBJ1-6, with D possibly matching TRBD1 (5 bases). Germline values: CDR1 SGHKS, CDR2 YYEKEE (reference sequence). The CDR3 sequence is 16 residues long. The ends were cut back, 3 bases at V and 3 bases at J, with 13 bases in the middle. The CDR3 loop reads CASSYSARVYNSPLHF. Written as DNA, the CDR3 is TGTGCCAGCAGCTATTCCGCCAGGGTCTATAATTCACCCCTCCACTTT. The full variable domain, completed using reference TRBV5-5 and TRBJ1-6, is DAGVTQSPTHLIKTRGQQVTLRCSPISGHKSVSWYQQVLGQGPQFIFQYYEKEERGRGNFPDRFSARQFPNYSSELNVNALLLGDSALYLCASSYSARVYNSPLHFGNGTRLTVT.

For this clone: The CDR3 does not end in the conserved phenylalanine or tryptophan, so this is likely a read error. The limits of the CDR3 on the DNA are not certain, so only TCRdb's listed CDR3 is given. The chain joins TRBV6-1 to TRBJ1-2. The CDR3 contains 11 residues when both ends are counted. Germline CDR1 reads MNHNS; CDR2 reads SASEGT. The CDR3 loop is CASSEGGLTVL.

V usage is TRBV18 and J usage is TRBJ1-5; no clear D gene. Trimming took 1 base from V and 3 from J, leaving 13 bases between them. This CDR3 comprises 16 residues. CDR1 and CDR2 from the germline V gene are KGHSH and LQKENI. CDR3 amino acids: CASSPRSSVLNQPQHF. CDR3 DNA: TGTGCCAGCTCACCACGGTCCAGCGTCCTCAATCAGCCCCAGCATTTT.

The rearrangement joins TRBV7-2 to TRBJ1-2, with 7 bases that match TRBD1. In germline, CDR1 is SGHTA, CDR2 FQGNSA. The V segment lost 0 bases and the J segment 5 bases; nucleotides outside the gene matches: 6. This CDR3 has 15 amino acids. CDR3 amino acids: CASSLALGTEYGYTF. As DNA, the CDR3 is TGTGCCAGCAGCTTAGCGTTAGGGACAGAATATGGCTACACCTTC.

The DNA of the CDR3 is TGTGCCAGCAGTTTCGGTCGGAATACGCAGTATTTT. Translating it yields CASSFGRNTQYF. V is TRBV28 and J is TRBJ2-3; D call uncertain. Germline V gene lookup returns CDR1 MDHEN and CDR2 SYDVKM. Trimming shortened V by 3 bases and J by 7 bases, and 8 bases separated the two germline ends. This CDR3 region has 12 residues.

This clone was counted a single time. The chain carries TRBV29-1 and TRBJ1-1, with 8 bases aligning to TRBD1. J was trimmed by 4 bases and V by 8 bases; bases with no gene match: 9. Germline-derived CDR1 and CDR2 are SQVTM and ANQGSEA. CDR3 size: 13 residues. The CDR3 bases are TGCAGCCTTATCCAGGGGGCCGGCACTGAAGCTTTCTTT. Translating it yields CSLIQGAGTEAFF.

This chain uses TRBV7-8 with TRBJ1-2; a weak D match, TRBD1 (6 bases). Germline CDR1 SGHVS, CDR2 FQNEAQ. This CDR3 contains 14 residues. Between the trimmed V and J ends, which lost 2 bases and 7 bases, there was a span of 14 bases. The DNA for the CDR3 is TGTGCCAGCAGCTTATCCCCAGGGGCCTCTGGCTACACCTTC. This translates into CASSLSPGASGYTF. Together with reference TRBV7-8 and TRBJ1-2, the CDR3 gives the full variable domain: GAGVSQSPRYKVAKRGQDVALRCDPISGHVSLFWYQQALGQGPEFLTYFQNEAQLDKSGLPSDRFFAERPEGSVSTLKIQRTQQEDSAVYLCASSLSPGASGYTFGSGTRLTVV.

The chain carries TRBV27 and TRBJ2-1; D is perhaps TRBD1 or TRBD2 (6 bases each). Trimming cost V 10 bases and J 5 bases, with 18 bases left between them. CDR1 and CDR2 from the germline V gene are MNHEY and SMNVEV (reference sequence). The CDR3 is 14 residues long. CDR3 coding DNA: TGTGCCACCGGGGGCATCAGGGGAAACAATGAGCAGTTCTTC. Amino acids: CATGGIRGNNEQFF.

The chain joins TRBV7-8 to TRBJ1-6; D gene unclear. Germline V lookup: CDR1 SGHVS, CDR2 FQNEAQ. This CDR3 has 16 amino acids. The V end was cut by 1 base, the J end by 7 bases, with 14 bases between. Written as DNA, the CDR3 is TGTGCCAGCAGCTTAGATGTAGTTGGTAGGAATTCACCCCTCCACTTT. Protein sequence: CASSLDVVGRNSPLHF.

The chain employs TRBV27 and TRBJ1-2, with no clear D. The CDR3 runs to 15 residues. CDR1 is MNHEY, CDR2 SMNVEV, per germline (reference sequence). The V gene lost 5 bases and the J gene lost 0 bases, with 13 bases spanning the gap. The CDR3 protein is CASSPGVVANYGYTF. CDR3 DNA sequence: TGTGCCAGCAGTCCCGGGGTAGTAGCTAACTATGGCTACACCTTC.

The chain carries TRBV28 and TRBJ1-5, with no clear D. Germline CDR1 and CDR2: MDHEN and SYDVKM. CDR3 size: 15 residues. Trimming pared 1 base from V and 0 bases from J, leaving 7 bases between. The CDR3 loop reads CASSLLSYSNQPQHF. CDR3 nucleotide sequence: TGTGCCAGCAGTTTATTATCATATAGCAATCAGCCCCAGCATTTT.

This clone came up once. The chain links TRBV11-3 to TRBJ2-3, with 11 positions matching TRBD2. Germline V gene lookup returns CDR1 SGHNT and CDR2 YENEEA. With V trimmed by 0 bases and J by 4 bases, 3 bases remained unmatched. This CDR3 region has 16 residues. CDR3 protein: CASSLDGGLAADTQYF. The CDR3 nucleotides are TGTGCCAGCAGCTTAGATGGGGGACTAGCGGCAGATACGCAGTATTTT.